This TCR beta chain emerged from a study of blood T cell repertoires in COVID-19 (dated by TCRdb to about 2020). Some background on the complete study: Samples covering the acute and convalescent phases of COVID-19 were provided by collaborators in the United States, Italy and Spain. The material from the prospective study consisted of cDNA or gDNA derived from T cells, B-cell-depleted T cells, or PBMCs. The dataset comprised deeply sampled blood TCRbeta repertoires from subjects exposed to, actively infected with, or recovered from COVID-19. A freely available public database, intended as a resource for researchers studying the immune response to SARS-CoV-2, is where the repertoires were released. Samples were obtained from the ongoing ImmuneRACE study (first 160 participants) and from over 1,000 subjects provided by 6 global collaborators. Sample metadata almost always included a de-identified subject ID, COVID-19 status, age in years and sex. HLA class I and class II types, where available, came from metadata supplied by the sample provider rather than from assay-based typing.

On this clone: Its antigen is currently not known. No per-base quality is available; no much larger clone lies one base away.

The collaborating institutions used their own protocols to collect whole blood in K2EDTA tubes. For TCRbeta analysis, collaborators shipped samples in one of three forms: frozen whole blood, isolated PBMCs, or DNA extracted from either of those sample types. Study-level results and caveats: Clinical and demographic metadata were provided uncurated, with the amount varying by source and participant.

CDR1 and CDR2, looked up from the germline V gene, are SGHTA and FQGNSA. Relative to germline, V is 6 bases shorter and J is 3 bases shorter, with 9 bases between their ends. The CDR3 goes from the cysteine to the phenylalanine over 13 residues. Of the read, only the CDR3 DNA is kept; its 39 bases are in frame from base 1. TCRbeta CDR3 regions were amplified from genomic DNA using the immunoSEQ Assay, a bias-controlled multiplex PCR. The published analysis was carried out like this. The number of nucleated cells in each sample was estimated by amplification of reference gene primers within the assay. To quantify the absolute abundance of each unique TCRbeta CDR3 rearrangement, sequence reads were collapsed and filtered. For each sample, productive Simpson clonality was calculated as the square root of Simpson's diversity index over productive rearrangements. The table was pulled from immuneACCESS by TCRdb, which kept in-frame rearrangements only. Such tables lose some clones; where checked, under half of the loss comes from unresolved V genes, and the rest has no known cause. That table supplies the V and J calls and clone size; D and trimming were determined from the DNA. Within this sample are around 94,000 clones, with 70% to 85% of them counted one time only. The ten largest clones capture approximately 9.8% of the sample.

Sequencing input: peripheral blood. The chain is assembled from TRBV7-2 and TRBJ2-1, with no confident D gene call. This clonotype originated in a man aged 55 to 69 with active or convalescent COVID-19. CDR3 sequence: CASRATLYNEQFF. The nucleotide sequence is TGTGCCAGCAGGGCAACGCTCTACAATGAGCAGTTCTTC.